A selection of T cell receptor beta chains follows, all from one sample in a study of T cell clonotyping in hematopoietic cell transplantation. Clones were sequenced by immunoSEQ multiplex PCR, and TCRdb holds only the in-frame ones, with some missing. Seen here are fewer than 40,000 clones, over 70% observed once, and the top ten hold roughly 2%. Input material: peripheral blood mononuclear cells. These receptors were collected from a middle-aged woman in good health. Some clones in this sample may be carry-over from other donors' samples. Each CDR3 is given with its conserved first and last residue. D genes are given only for firm matches. Clone size is shown for a subset of rows, as once, few, many or a class of expanded clone.

>TRBD1|.|TRBJ2-2|TRBV29-1
TGCAGCGCCGGGACAGCAGGCGGGGAGCTGTTTTTT
CSAGTAGGELFF
>.|.|TRBJ1-1|TRBV6-6
TGTGCCAGCAGTGGACCTCTTGAAGCTTTCTTT
CASSGPLEAFF
>.|.|TRBJ1-2|TRBV5-4
TGTGCCAGCAGCAAGACGGGGCCCGCAGTGGGCTACACCTTC
CASSKTGPAVGYTF
>TRBD1|.|TRBJ2-5|TRBV6-1
TGTGCCAGCAGTTATACAGGGGTCGGAGAGACCCAGTACTTC
CASSYTGVGETQYF
>TRBD2|once|TRBJ2-7|TRBV28
TGTGCCAGCAGTTTAATCCGGACTAGCGCTCCCTACGAGCAGTACTTC
CASSLIRTSAPYEQYF
>.|.|TRBJ1-2|TRBV30
TGTGCCTGGAGTGAGGCAGGTGGAGACCGGACCTATGGCTACACCTTC
CAWSEAGGDRTYGYTF
>TRBD2|once|TRBJ2-2|TRBV4-2
TGTGCCAGCAGCCAAGGGGATAGCGGGAGCTTTCCCCCCGGGGAGCTGTTTTTT
CASSQGDSGSFPPGELFF
>.|.|TRBJ2-3|TRBV7-7
TGTGCTAGCAGCTTAGGCCTTAGCACAGATACGCAGTATTTT
CASSLGLSTDTQYF
>TRBD1|.|TRBJ2-3|TRBV6-6
TGTGCCAGCAGTCTCACAGGGGGCACAGATACGCAGTATTTT
CASSLTGGTDTQYF
>.|.|TRBJ1-4|TRBV6-5
TGTGCCACCTCAAAAGCCGAGGTGGGGCAAAAACTGTTTTTT
CATSKAEVGQKLFF
>TRBD1|.|TRBJ2-7|TRBV27
TGTGCCAGCAGTTTATCCAGGGGGCGCCACGAGCAGTACTTC
CASSLSRGRHEQYF
>TRBD2|.|TRBJ2-3|TRBV29-1
TGCAGCGCCGAACTAGCGGGGATAACAGATACGCAGTATTTT
CSAELAGITDTQYF
>TRBD1|.|TRBJ1-5|TRBV28
TGTGCCAGCAGAAAAGATATGACAGGGGGCTCGAGTCAGCCCCAGCATTTT
CASRKDMTGGSSQPQHF
>TRBD2|once|TRBJ2-1|TRBV7-2
TGTGCCAGCAGCCCTAGGACTAGCGGGCACAATGAGCAGTTCTTC
CASSPRTSGHNEQFF
>TRBD2|.|TRBJ2-7|TRBV7-8
TGTGCCAGCAGCCGGGCAGGGACTAGCGGGGTCGAGCAGTACTTC
CASSRAGTSGVEQYF
>.|.|TRBJ2-5|TRBV5-1
TGCGCCAGCAGCCCCGCGAGGGGAGAGACCCAGTACTTC
CASSPARGETQYF
>.|.|TRBJ1-2|TRBV10-3
TGTGCCAGCGAAGGGGGGTACTATGGCTACACCTTC
CASEGGYYGYTF
>.|.|TRBJ1-2|TRBV28
TGTGCCAGCAGTTTAACCCGAGGCTATGGCTACACCTTC
CASSLTRGYGYTF
>.|.|TRBJ1-5|TRBV4-3
TGCGCCAGCAGCCAAGATTGGCCGTCGGGCAATCAGCCCCAGCATTTT
CASSQDWPSGNQPQHF
>.|.|TRBJ1-2|TRBV30
TGTGCCTGGAGTCCCCAGGGGATCTATGGCTACACCTTC
CAWSPQGIYGYTF
>TRBD1|once|TRBJ2-1|TRBV15
TGTGCCACCAGCAGAGATGCAGGGGGCTATGAGCAGTTCTTC
CATSRDAGGYEQFF
>TRBD2|.|TRBJ2-7|TRBV9
TGTGCCAGCAGTCTAGCGGGAGGAAGCCACGAGCAGTACTTC
CASSLAGGSHEQYF
>TRBD2|.|TRBJ2-5|TRBV5-6
TGTGCCAGCAGCTTCGAGACTAGCGGACAAGAGACCCAGTACTTC
CASSFETSGQETQYF
>TRBD2|.|TRBJ2-7|TRBV5-5
TGTGCCAGCAGCTTGGGCGGGACTAGTGTCTACGAGCAGTACTTC
CASSLGGTSVYEQYF
>.|.|TRBJ2-7|TRBV9
TGTGCCAGCAGTCCCCTCACGGAGCCGACCGAGCAGTACTTC
CASSPLTEPTEQYF
>TRBD2|once|TRBJ2-1|TRBV4-2
TGTGCCAGCAGCCAAGATTCAGCGGGAGGGCCCGACAATGAGCAGTTCTTC
CASSQDSAGGPDNEQFF
>TRBD1|.|TRBJ2-7|TRBV7-9
TGTGCCAGCACCACTACAGGGGGCCCAAGGAGGTACGAGCAGTACTTC
CASTTTGGPRRYEQYF
>.|.|TRBJ1-1|TRBV30
TGTGCCTGGTCGCCGGTGGGCACTGAAGCTTTTTTT
CAWSPVGTEAFF
>.|.|TRBJ2-4|TRBV30
TGTGCCTGGAGTCCCGGTCCGGCCAAAAACATTCAGTACTTC
CAWSPGPAKNIQYF
>.|.|TRBJ2-2|TRBV9
TGTGCCTCCAACCGAGGGGGTTTGGGTATATCCACCGGGGAGCTGTTTTTT
CASNRGGLGISTGELFF
>.|.|TRBJ2-1|TRBV5-1
TGCGCCAGCAGCACGGGGACGGCGCAGTACAATGAGCAGTTCTTC
CASSTGTAQYNEQFF
>.|.|TRBJ2-1|TRBV5-6
TGTGCCAGCAGCTTGAAGGGTTCCTACAATGAGCAGTTCTTC
CASSLKGSYNEQFF
>.|.|TRBJ2-4|TRBV19
TGTGCCAGTAGTGACCAAGCCGGGGGTTTGAGCATTCAGTACTTC
CASSDQAGGLSIQYF
>.|.|TRBJ1-5|TRBV2
TGTGCCAGCAGAGAAACAGAAATAAATCAGCCCCAGCATTTT
CASRETEINQPQHF
>.|.|TRBJ2-7|TRBV9
TGTGCCAGCAGCGTAGGTGGACAGCAAAATTACGAGCAGTACTTC
CASSVGGQQNYEQYF
>.|.|TRBJ2-1|TRBV28
TGTGCCAGCAGTGTACAGGGATTAGGGAATGAGCAGTTCTTC
CASSVQGLGNEQFF
>TRBD1|.|TRBJ2-1|TRBV4-1
TGCGCCAGCAGCCAAGAAAGACGGACAGGGATGTTGTGGTCCTACAATGAGCAGTTCTTC
CASSQERRTGMLWSYNEQFF
>.|.|TRBJ1-4|TRBV6-5
TGTGCCAGCAGTTACTCGTTCGGATTAGGGCGTGAAAAACTGTTTTTT
CASSYSFGLGREKLFF
>.|.|TRBJ1-2|TRBV5-6
TGTGCCAGCAGCTTGGAATATCGGGGGGTGGTTGATGGCTACACCTTC
CASSLEYRGVVDGYTF
>TRBD1|.|TRBJ1-2|TRBV30
TGTGCCTGGAGTCACCGGGACAGTGGCTACACCTTC
CAWSHRDSGYTF
>.|.|TRBJ1-5|TRBV7-2
TGTGCCAGCAGCTTAGGCGTGGGGGGAACGCAGCCCCAGCATTTT
CASSLGVGGTQPQHF
>TRBD2|.|TRBJ2-7|TRBV28
TGTGCCAGCAGCCGCCGGACAACTAGCGGGAGGGCCTTACGCGAGCAGTACTTC
CASSRRTTSGRALREQYF
>.|.|TRBJ2-2|TRBV4-2
TGTGCCAGCAGCGACCCGGGTCTAAACACCGGGGAGCTGTTTTTT
CASSDPGLNTGELFF
>.|few|TRBJ2-2|TRBV6-4
TGTGCCAGCAGACTCGTGGGGGGGGACACCACCGGGGAGCTGTTTTTT
CASRLVGGDTTGELFF
>.|.|TRBJ1-1|TRBV28
TGTGCCAGCAGTTTATCGCGGGGTCTGAACACTGAAGCTTTCTTT
CASSLSRGLNTEAFF
>TRBD1|.|TRBJ2-7|TRBV11-2
TGTGCCAGCAAAGGGACAGCGTCCTACGAGCAGTACTTC
CASKGTASYEQYF
>.|.|TRBJ2-2|TRBV15
TGTGCCACCAGCAGAGAGGGGGACGGGGAGCTGTTTTTT
CATSREGDGELFF
>TRBD2|.|TRBJ2-1|TRBV7-8
TGTGCCAGCAGCCCGGGACTAGCGGGAGCCGATGAGCAGTTCTTC
CASSPGLAGADEQFF
>.|.|TRBJ2-7|TRBV5-1
TGCGCCAGCAGCTTGGGGATGGGTGACTCCTACGAGCAGTACTTC
CASSLGMGDSYEQYF
>TRBD1|.|TRBJ2-6|TRBV18
TGTGCCAGCTCAACCGGGACAGGGACTGGGGCCAACGTCCTGACTTTC
CASSTGTGTGANVLTF
>TRBD2|.|TRBJ2-1|TRBV5-1
TGCGCCAGCAGCTTGGATACTAGCGGGAGGAATGAGCAGTTCTTC
CASSLDTSGRNEQFF
>.|.|TRBJ1-5|TRBV4-2
TGTGCCAGCAGCCAAGAGAAGGGCAGGATTAATCAGCCCCAGCATTTT
CASSQEKGRINQPQHF
>.|.|TRBJ1-1|TRBV28
TGTGCCAGCAGTCTTCCACAGGGTTCTGAAGCTTTCTTT
CASSLPQGSEAFF
>.|.|TRBJ1-1|TRBV28
TGTGCCAGCAGTTCGGGCGACACTGAAGCTTTCTTT
CASSSGDTEAFF